One sample yielded the 32 T cell receptor beta chains listed below, sequenced in a study of radiation and T cells in renal cell carcinoma. Assay used: immunoSEQ multiplex PCR; TCRdb lists only in-frame clones, some missing. Of about 47,000 clones in the sample, roughly 78% were seen once. Time point indicated: blood 2 weeks post-SBRT. Indicated treatment: 15 Gy SBRT to primary tumor, nephrectomy 4 weeks later. Here the sequenced sample was blood, taken from a patient whose treatment included radiotherapy and nephrectomy. The receptors shown here come from a woman aged 70-85 years with renal cell carcinoma.

The chain employs TRBV30 and TRBJ1-5; TRBD1 is a possible D gene (6 bases). With 2 bases removed from V and 3 bases from J, the gap between germline ends came to 8 bases. CDR1 GTSNPN and CDR2 SVGIG come from the germline V gene (reference sequence). The CDR3 consists of 13 residues. CDR3 amino acids: CAWSRGANQPQHF. The CDR3, as DNA: TGTGCCTGGAGTAGGGGGGCCAATCAGCCCCAGCATTTT.

This clone was picked up one time. Additional DNA sequences in this sample encode the identical CDR3. The chain carries TRBV9 and TRBJ2-1; TRBD2 is a possible D gene (7 bases). CDR3 length: 15 residues. Germline V gene lookup returns CDR1 SGDLS and CDR2 YYNGEE. The V end was cut by 0 bases, the J end by 1 base, with 8 bases between. CDR3 protein: CASSVEGGSYNEQFF. The CDR3 coding sequence is TGTGCCAGCAGCGTAGAGGGGGGGTCCTACAATGAGCAGTTCTTC.

The chain employs TRBV19 and TRBJ1-5, with no clear D. Trimming took 7 bases from V and 7 from J, leaving 17 bases between them. This CDR3 is built from 14 residues. CDR1 is LNHDA, CDR2 SQIVND, per germline (reference sequence). The CDR3 loop reads CASTPSTLGQPQHF. The CDR3 bases are TGTGCCAGTACCCCCAGCACCCTCGGCCAGCCCCAGCATTTT.

The sample holds a few counts of this clone. The chain has TRBV5-1 and TRBJ2-3; 9 nucleotides line up with TRBD2. The trim removed 4 bases at V and 2 bases at J, leaving 8 bases unmatched. The CDR3 length is 16 residues. From germline, CDR1 is SGHRS and CDR2 YFSETQ. CDR3 in amino acids: CASSPGAGGFTDTQYF. The CDR3 nucleotides read TGCGCCAGCAGCCCAGGAGCGGGGGGTTTCACAGATACGCAGTATTTT.

The chain recombines TRBV19 with TRBJ2-7, with D unresolved. V lost 1 base to trimming and J lost 0 bases, with 4 bases between them. Germline-derived CDR1 and CDR2 are LNHDA and SQIVND (reference sequence). The CDR3 runs 13 residues. For the CDR3, the DNA is TGTGCCAGTAGTATAGTCCTCTCCTACGAGCAGTACTTC. This encodes CASSIVLSYEQYF.

This clone was seen only once. V and J are TRBV19 and TRBJ2-7; 12 nucleotides agree with TRBD1. This CDR3 comprises 15 residues. V dropped 5 bases and J dropped 5; count of bases not matched to a gene: 7. Germline V gives CDR1 LNHDA, CDR2 SQIVND (reference sequence). The CDR3 coding sequence is TGTGCCAGTAGTGTCCAGGGGACAGGGGGCGACGAGCAGTACTTC. The encoded protein is CASSVQGTGGDEQYF.

The rearrangement joins TRBV9 to TRBJ2-5; TRBD1 agrees at 8 bases. V trimming: 4 bases; J trimming: 1 base; junction bases outside the gene matches: 9. The CDR3 consists of 16 residues. In germline, CDR1 is SGDLS, CDR2 YYNGEE. The CDR3 sequence: CASSTGQAKGQETQYF. The CDR3 DNA reads TGTGCCAGCAGCACGGGACAGGCGAAGGGCCAAGAGACCCAGTACTTC.

This CDR3 reads CASSDSSGINYGYTF. CDR3 DNA: TGTGCCAGCAGTGATAGTTCCGGCATTAACTATGGCTACACCTTC. J is TRBJ1-2 and V is TRBV25-1; D is ambiguous. Between the trimmed V and J ends, which lost 3 bases and 1 base, there was a span of 12 bases. Germline lookup yields CDR1 MGHDK and CDR2 SYGVNS. This CDR3 contains 15 residues.

This clone was counted at least ten times. The chain links TRBV25-1 to TRBJ2-2; D call uncertain. The CDR3 runs to 13 residues. V dropped 6 bases and J dropped 4 bases, with 9 bases sitting between them. The germline V gene encodes CDR1 MGHDK and CDR2 SYGVNS. In DNA form, the CDR3 reads TGTGCCAGCAGCGGTACTGGCACCGGGGAGCTGTTTTTT. Encoded protein: CASSGTGTGELFF.

The genes are TRBV5-1 and TRBJ2-7, with 10 bases fitting TRBD1. Trimming removed 4 bases from V and 7 bases from J; junction bases left unmatched: 14. The CDR3 covers 16 residues. CDR1 and CDR2 from the germline V gene are SGHRS and YFSETQ. The CDR3 loop is CASSPTPGQGLSEQYF. The CDR3 DNA is TGCGCCAGCAGCCCGACGCCGGGACAGGGGCTTTCAGAGCAGTACTTC.

This clone was counted a single time. The V gene is TRBV20-1, the J gene TRBJ2-7, with 7 nucleotides matching TRBD1. Germline V gene sequence: CDR1 DFQATT, CDR2 SNEGSKA (reference sequence). The CDR3 has 11 amino acids. The V gene end was trimmed by 5 bases and the J gene end by 5 bases; junction bases not matched to a gene: 3. Here the CDR3 DNA reads TGCAGTGCTCGACAGGGAAACGAGCAGTACTTC. Its protein product is CSARQGNEQYF.

The rearrangement joins TRBV28 to TRBJ2-7, with 7 nucleotides matching TRBD2. V shed 7 bases, J shed 6 bases, and the junction held 9 bases outside the gene matches. Germline lookup yields CDR1 MDHEN and CDR2 SYDVKM. The CDR3 has 13 residues. In nucleotides, the CDR3 is TGTGCCAGCAACGGGGGGACCCCCGGCGAGCAGTACTTC. The encoded protein is CASNGGTPGEQYF.

The V gene is TRBV5-1, the J gene TRBJ2-7; 7 bases are shared with TRBD1. The ends lost 4 bases at V and 1 base at J; junction bases unmatched: 5. The germline gives CDR1 SGHRS, CDR2 YFSETQ. There are 14 residues in the CDR3. In nucleotides, the CDR3 is TGCGCCAGCAGCGGGCAGGGGGATTCCTACGAGCAGTACTTC. Amino acids: CASSGQGDSYEQYF.

This clone was counted a few times. The rearrangement uses TRBV6-5 and TRBJ1-6, with 8 bases fitting TRBD1. J lost 8 bases, V lost 0 bases, and 6 bases had no gene match. There are 16 residues in the CDR3. Germline V gene lookup returns CDR1 MNHEY and CDR2 SVGAGI. CDR3 coding DNA: TGTGCCAGCAGTTACTCCGGGACAGGTCTTTATTCACCCCTCCACTTT. Its translation is CASSYSGTGLYSPLHF.

The chain carries TRBV5-5 and TRBJ2-7; perhaps TRBD1 as D (5 bases). CDR3 length: 15 residues. V lost 0 bases and J lost 0, with 10 bases in between. Germline assignment: CDR1 SGHKS and CDR2 YYEKEE (reference sequence). The CDR3 region has the DNA TGTGCCAGCAGCTTGGAGGGGTTCAACTCCTACGAGCAGTACTTC. Its translation: CASSLEGFNSYEQYF.

This clone has more than one count but fewer than ten. This rearrangement joins TRBV11-2 to TRBJ1-6, with D uncertain. V was shortened by 7 bases and J by 3 bases, with 7 bases between the two germline ends. CDR3 size: 13 residues. CDR1 and CDR2 from the germline V gene are SGHAT and FQNNGV. CDR3 amino acids: CASTRVYNSPLHF. The CDR3 nucleotides read TGTGCCAGCACCCGGGTCTATAATTCACCCCTCCACTTT.

This clone came up once. The J gene is TRBJ2-7, the V gene TRBV7-9; 11 bases are shared with TRBD2. V trimming: 4 bases; J trimming: 4 bases; junction bases outside the gene matches: 9. The germline gives CDR1 SEHNR, CDR2 FQNEAQ (reference sequence). This CDR3 region has 16 residues. CDR3: CASSSWGTSGSYEQYF. In DNA form, the CDR3 reads TGTGCCAGCAGCTCCTGGGGGACTAGCGGATCGTACGAGCAGTACTTC.

The V gene is TRBV2, the J gene TRBJ2-7; either TRBD1 or TRBD2 may fit D (8 bases each). V gave up 7 bases and J gave up 7 bases, with 20 bases separating them. The CDR3 extends over 14 amino acids. Germline V lookup: CDR1 SNHLY, CDR2 FYNNEI. The CDR3 DNA reads TGTGCCAGCACTCGGGGGGGACAGGCGGGAGAGCAGTACTTC. Translating gives CASTRGGQAGEQYF. Full variable domain (remainder filled in from reference TRBV2 and TRBJ2-7): EPEVTQTPSHQVTQMGQEVILRCVPISNHLYFYWYRQILGQKVEFLVSFYNNEISEKSEIFDDQFSVERPDGSNFTLKIRSTKLEDSAMYFCASTRGGQAGEQYFGPGTRLTVT.

The V and J genes are TRBV7-8 and TRBJ2-1; either TRBD1 or TRBD2 may supply D (5 bases each). The CDR3 is 12 residues long. Germline values: CDR1 SGHVS, CDR2 FQNEAQ. V gave up 5 bases and J gave up 13 bases, with 15 bases separating them. CDR3 sequence (DNA): TGTGCCAGCAGCCTCACCGGGACCACTCAGTTCTTC. This translates into CASSLTGTTQFF.

The rearrangement uses TRBV6-5 and TRBJ1-1, with D possibly matching TRBD1 (6 bases). V was pared by 5 bases and J by 0 bases, with 10 bases between. Germline loops: CDR1 MNHEY, CDR2 SVGAGI. The CDR3 is made up of 14 amino acids. CDR3 bases: TGTGCCAGCAGTCGGACAGATATGAACACTGAAGCTTTCTTT. It specifies CASSRTDMNTEAFF.

J is TRBJ2-1 and V is TRBV29-1; D is undetermined. The CDR3 extends over 15 amino acids. The germline CDR1 and CDR2 sequences are SQVTM and ANQGSEA. The CDR3 here is CRGSYNPLSYNEQFF. DNA of the CDR3: TGCAGGGGGTCTTATAACCCTCTCTCCTACAATGAGCAGTTCTTC.

V and J are TRBV7-9 and TRBJ1-1; D call uncertain. This CDR3 has 14 residues. V dropped 0 bases and J dropped 0 bases, with 5 bases sitting between them. From germline, CDR1 is SEHNR and CDR2 FQNEAQ (reference sequence). CDR3 amino acids: CASSLAGMNTEAFF. The CDR3 DNA sequence: TGTGCCAGCAGCTTAGCCGGAATGAACACTGAAGCTTTCTTT.

This chain joins TRBV9 and TRBJ1-5; no definite D call. The CDR3 has 14 amino acids. The germline gives CDR1 SGDLS, CDR2 YYNGEE. V was cut by 0 bases and J by 9 bases, with 13 bases left in between. CDR3 sequence reads: CASSVAAALGPQHF. The CDR3 DNA reads as TGTGCCAGCAGCGTAGCGGCGGCCTTGGGGCCCCAGCATTTT.

This clone appeared a few times. The rearrangement uses TRBV25-1 and TRBJ1-6; D gene uncertain. Trimming removed 5 bases at V and 6 bases at J, with 8 bases between. The CDR3 consists of 13 residues. Per the germline V gene, CDR1 is MGHDK and CDR2 is SYGVNS. The CDR3 loop is CASSTDFNSPLHF. The DNA of the CDR3 is TGTGCCAGCAGTACAGATTTTAATTCACCCCTCCACTTT.

This rearrangement joins TRBV6-5 to TRBJ2-2; 11 bases map to TRBD2. Losses at the gene ends were 8 bases for V and 3 bases for J; bases not matched to a gene: 5. Germline V CDR1 and CDR2: MNHEY, SVGAGI. CDR3 size: 15 residues. CDR3 nucleotide sequence: TGTGCCAGCCGAACTAGCGGGGGATACACCGGGGAGCTGTTTTTT. This codes for CASRTSGGYTGELFF.

The gene calls are TRBV4-2 and TRBJ1-4; 9 bases line up with TRBD1. V trimming: 6 bases; J trimming: 6 bases; junction bases outside the gene matches: 8. Germline V gene data show CDR1 as LGHNA and CDR2 as YNFKEQ. The CDR3 length is 15 residues. CDR3 in DNA: TGTGCCAGCAGTCAACCGGGACAGGGAGATGAAAAACTGTTTTTT. Translated, it gives CASSQPGQGDEKLFF.

In DNA form, the CDR3 reads TGCGCCAGCAGCCAAGATCTTGGAGGGAGGGGAGGGTCTGGGGAGCTGTTTTTT. Translating it yields CASSQDLGGRGGSGELFF. The rearrangement joins TRBV4-3 to TRBJ2-2; TRBD2 agrees at 7 bases. The germline V gene encodes CDR1 LGHNA and CDR2 YSLEER. V lost 0 bases, J lost 8 bases, and 15 bases stayed unmatched. The CDR3 spans 18 residues.

The rearrangement joins TRBV2 to TRBJ1-4; D uncertain. Trimming took 5 bases from V and 8 from J, leaving 12 bases between them. This CDR3 region has 13 residues. From germline, CDR1 is SNHLY and CDR2 FYNNEI. CDR3 bases: TGTGCCAGCAGTAAATCAGGAAGCGAAAAACTGTTTTTT. It yields the protein CASSKSGSEKLFF.

The chain combines TRBV5-4 with TRBJ2-7; 13 bases align to TRBD2. From germline, CDR1 is SGHNT and CDR2 YYREEE (reference sequence). The junction had 14 bases not matched to a gene; V was cut back by 4 bases and J by 4 bases. This CDR3 is 18 amino acids long. The CDR3 DNA sequence: TGTGCCAGCAGCATCGGACTAGCGGGGGACTTAAAGACTTACGAGCAGTACTTC. It is translated as CASSIGLAGDLKTYEQYF.

The chain carries TRBV5-6 and TRBJ1-1, with a weak D call TRBD1 (5 bases). V lost 5 bases and J lost 4, with 15 bases in between. CDR1 and CDR2 from the germline V gene are SGHDT and YYEEEE. This CDR3 has 14 residues. As DNA, the CDR3 is TGTGCCAGCAGTTGGGGACTCCTGGGCACTGAAGCTTTCTTT. Translation: CASSWGLLGTEAFF.

This clone was recorded once. V usage is TRBV11-2 and J usage is TRBJ2-3; D gene unclear. V lost 5 bases and J 0 bases, leaving 9 bases between the germline ends. The length of the CDR3 is 14 residues. Germline CDR1 SGHAT, CDR2 FQNNGV. The CDR3 protein is CASSLSLSTDTQYF. The CDR3 DNA sequence: TGTGCCAGCAGCCTCTCGTTAAGCACAGATACGCAGTATTTT.

The V and J genes are TRBV6-1 and TRBJ1-4; TRBD1 matches at 9 bases. CDR1 MNHNS and CDR2 SASEGT come from the germline V gene. V shed 1 base and J 4 bases; nucleotides not matched to a gene: 10. The CDR3 covers 18 residues. For the CDR3, the DNA is TGTGCCAGCAGTGAAGGGTTTTTACAGGGGGCCCGTAATGAAAAACTGTTTTTT. Translation gives CASSEGFLQGARNEKLFF.